In this sample, the clone carrying this TCR beta chain turned up once. Other DNA sequences within the sample encode an identical CDR3. The data stem from a study of blood T cell repertoires in COVID-19. The data were produced by immunoSEQ multiplex PCR, yet TCRdb's version contains in-frame clones alone and is incomplete. The sample contains roughly 46,000 clones, around 87% of which appear only once. Per germline, CDR1 SGHTA and CDR2 FQGTGA. The length of the CDR3 is 17 residues. The J segment lost 5 bases and the V segment lost 6 bases, leaving 15 bases of the junction unmatched. The rearrangement links TRBV7-3 to TRBJ1-1; 10 bases are a match to TRBD1. Sequenced material: peripheral blood. The sequence was collected from a human donor in a cohort sampled during active COVID-19. The CDR3 sequence: CASSKGVGDRGGTEAFF. The CDR3 DNA is TGTGCCAGCAGTAAAGGGGTAGGGGACAGGGGTGGGACTGAAGCTTTCTTT.